This T cell receptor beta chain was obtained from a study of blood T cell repertoires in COVID-19. Study-wide context: PBMCs, B-cell-depleted T cells, or T cells provided the cDNA or gDNA that made up the material.

The CDR3 runs 14 residues. CDR1 is MNHNS and CDR2 is SASEGT in the germline V gene. With V trimmed by 3 bases and J by 6 bases, 5 bases remained unmatched. This clone has only one observation. In the original analysis: Counts of nucleated cells, estimated from reference gene primer amplification, were obtained. Measured with immunoSEQ multiplex PCR; TCRdb has only the in-frame clones, and not every one. Clone size and V and J calls were adopted from that table, with D and trimming inferred from the DNA. The data show about 240,000 clones, 75% to 90% seen once. This TCR came from a middle-aged woman with acute COVID-19. This chain joins TRBV6-1 and TRBJ1-2; TRBD1 agrees at 9 bases. Specimen: PBMCs or T cells enriched from blood (not recorded which). The CDR3, as DNA: TGTGCCAGCAGTGAGATGGGGACAGGGAATGGCTACACCTTC. It translates to CASSEMGTGNGYTF.